Sequencing of this T cell receptor (beta chain) was carried out in a study of PD-L1 blockade in urothelial cancer. As for the study in general: At 6 weeks and at 3 weeks (second dose) after treatment start, blood was analyzed.

This CDR3 is 15 amino acids long. Between the trimmed V and J ends, which lost 5 bases and 0 bases, there was a span of 12 bases. Looked up from germline, CDR1 is MNHEY and CDR2 is SVGAGI. Spiking each PCR with synthetic TCR analog templates was performed. The method was immunoSEQ multiplex PCR; TCRdb's version includes in-frame clones alone and lacks a portion of them. This repertoire shows about 45,000 clones, approximately 90% found once; its top ten account for 3% to 5%. V and J are TRBV6-5 and TRBJ2-3; TRBD2 might be the D (5 bases). Sample: PBMCs, taken around atezolizumab (anti-PD-L1) treatment. This TCR came from a man of 80 years or more with urothelial cancer. The CDR3 is CASSRGRSSTDTQYF. In DNA, the CDR3 is TGTGCCAGCAGTCGAGGGCGTAGCAGCACAGATACGCAGTATTTT.